These 15 T cell receptor beta chains originate from one sample sequenced in a study of CD8+CD57+ T cells in acquired aplastic anemia. Genomic DNA, the template, was used for profiling of the TCR beta VDJ and CDR3. TCRdb passed the reads through MiXCR, listing each CDR3 protein once. Among around 250,000 distinct CDR3 sequences listed, roughly half were seen once. The sequenced sample consisted of sorted CD4+, CD8+, or CD8+CD57+ T cells (not recorded which) from PBMCs. All receptors derive from a human donor with severe aplastic anemia or a healthy control (not recorded which).

This clonotype appeared a few times. This sequence joins TRBV20-1 and TRBJ2-5; 11 nucleotides line up with TRBD2. This CDR3 contains 15 residues. Germline V gene data show CDR1 as DFQATT and CDR2 as SNEGSKA (reference sequence). J gave up 2 bases and V 3 bases, and 5 bases lay outside the gene matches. The CDR3 here is CSARPGLAVQETQYF. DNA for the CDR3: TGCAGTGCTAGGCCGGGACTAGCGGTACAAGAGACCCAGTACTTC.

This clonotype has ten or more counts. The chain couples TRBV28 to TRBJ2-7; D is tentatively TRBD1 or TRBD2 (6 bases each). V dropped 1 base and J dropped 9 bases, with 16 bases sitting between them. Germline CDR1 is MDHEN and CDR2 is SYDVKM. CDR3 size: 14 residues. The CDR3 DNA is TGTGCCAGCAGTTTATCTGGGGGGCGAGTGTGGCAGTACTTC. Translated, it gives CASSLSGGRVWQYF.

The CDR3 nucleotides read TGTGCCATCAGTAAAAGAGACAGCTCCGAGCAGTACTTC. This translates into CAISKRDSSEQYF. The chain combines TRBV10-3 with TRBJ2-7; TRBD1 is a possible D gene (5 bases). V was shortened by 5 bases and J by 6 bases, with 14 bases between the two germline ends. The CDR3 is 13 residues long. The germline gives CDR1 ENHRY, CDR2 SYGVKD.

The genes are TRBV24-1 and TRBJ2-1, with a possible D match to TRBD2 (6 bases). The CDR3 is 13 amino acids. The V gene lost 3 bases and the J gene lost 9 bases, with 11 bases spanning the gap. Germline values: CDR1 KGHDR, CDR2 SFDVKD. In nucleotides, the CDR3 is TGTGCCACCAGTGATGGGGGGACCGGTGAGCAGTTCTTC. This gives the protein CATSDGGTGEQFF.

This clonotype occurred a few times. J is TRBJ2-3 and V is TRBV7-2; perhaps D is TRBD1 or TRBD2 (6 bases each). CDR3 length: 19 amino acids. Trimming cost V 5 bases and J 0 bases, with 24 bases left between them. From germline, CDR1 is SGHTA and CDR2 FQGNSA. CDR3 amino acids: CASSQDFFTGATSTDTQYF. CDR3 DNA: TGTGCCAGCAGCCAAGACTTTTTTACGGGGGCCACCAGCACAGATACGCAGTATTTT.

This clonotype was seen ten or more times. The chain couples TRBV29-1 to TRBJ2-4; D gene ambiguous. Germline V gives CDR1 SQVTM, CDR2 ANQGSEA. Trimming took 2 bases from V and 1 from J, leaving 6 bases between them. The CDR3 consists of 13 residues. The CDR3 loop is CSVESGAKNIQYF. As DNA, the CDR3 is TGCAGCGTTGAATCCGGTGCCAAAAACATTCAGTACTTC.

CDR3 DNA: TGCAGTGCTAGAGATCCAGACGGAATATACGAGCAGTACTTC. It specifies CSARDPDGIYEQYF. V and J are TRBV20-1 and TRBJ2-7, with no clear D. CDR3 size: 14 residues. Germline V gene data show CDR1 as DFQATT and CDR2 as SNEGSKA (reference sequence). Trimming removed 0 bases at V and 4 bases at J, with 13 bases between.

This clonotype was picked up one time. The J gene is TRBJ2-7, the V gene TRBV20-1; D unresolved. The CDR3 covers 12 residues. Trimming pared 0 bases from V and 4 bases from J, leaving 7 bases between. Germline V CDR1 and CDR2: DFQATT, SNEGSKA (reference sequence). The CDR3 nucleotides read TGCAGTGCTAGAGAAGCCCAGTACGAGCAGTACTTC. Protein sequence: CSAREAQYEQYF.

This chain joins TRBV30 and TRBJ2-7; tentative D call: TRBD2 (5 bases). V dropped 2 bases and J dropped 5 bases, with 13 bases sitting between them. This CDR3 spans 13 amino acids. From germline, CDR1 is GTSNPN and CDR2 SVGIG (reference sequence). CDR3 DNA sequence: TGTGCCTGGAGTAGGCGGGCTGTGGACGAGCAGTACTTC. This codes for CAWSRRAVDEQYF.

The CDR3 here is CASSLGRRLAGGQNEQFF. DNA of the CDR3: TGTGCCAGCAGCTTAGGTCGTCGACTAGCGGGGGGCCAGAATGAGCAGTTCTTC. The chain is built from TRBV7-2 and TRBJ2-1, with 13 bases lining up with TRBD2. Germline CDR1 reads SGHTA; CDR2 reads FQGNSA. After removal of 1 base from V and 7 bases from J, the junction contained 10 bases not matched to a gene. The CDR3 has 18 amino acids.

The V call is TRBV15, the J call TRBJ1-3; no firm D call. V gave up 0 bases and J gave up 2 bases, with 2 bases separating them. Germline V gene lookup returns CDR1 LNHNV and CDR2 YYDKDF (reference sequence). This CDR3 region has 13 residues. Written as DNA, the CDR3 is TGTGCCACCAGCAGAGATACTGGAAACACCATATATTTT. It yields the protein CATSRDTGNTIYF.

The rearrangement uses TRBV12-3 or TRBV12-4 and TRBJ2-7; 9 nucleotides agree with TRBD1. The CDR3 runs to 14 residues. Germline trimming cut 4 bases from V and 5 bases from J; bases unmatched to any gene: 6. CDR3 region: CASSSGTGWNEQYF. In nucleotides, the CDR3 is TGTGCCAGCAGTTCCGGGACAGGGTGGAACGAGCAGTACTTC.

Points on this clonotype: At one end the junction does not follow the germline gene, possibly because of a read error. The chain uses TRBV2 and TRBJ2-7, with 8 bases identical to TRBD2. The germline V gene encodes CDR1 SNHLY and CDR2 FYNNEI. There are 16 residues in the CDR3. CDR3 DNA: TGCGCCAGCAGTGAAGTTATGCGGGAGGAGTCCTACGAGCAGTACTTC. This translates into CASSEVMREESYEQYF.

This clonotype was seen only a few times. The rearrangement links TRBV5-1 to TRBJ2-7; D is ambiguous. Per germline, CDR1 SGHRS and CDR2 YFSETQ. V gave up 7 bases and J gave up 5 bases, with 16 bases separating them. The CDR3 has 13 amino acids. The CDR3 nucleotides read TGCGCCAGCGGGTTTAGCTCTAAGGACGAGCAGTACTTC. It yields the protein CASGFSSKDEQYF.

This clonotype was seen at least ten times. The chain links TRBV27 to TRBJ1-2; weak D call: TRBD1 (5 bases). Germline loops: CDR1 MNHEY, CDR2 SMNVEV (reference sequence). V lost 6 bases to trimming and J lost 4 bases, with 12 bases between them. CDR3 length: 13 amino acids. The CDR3 reads CASSERGGYGYTF. CDR3 coding DNA: TGTGCCAGCAGCGAAAGGGGAGGCTATGGCTACACCTTC.